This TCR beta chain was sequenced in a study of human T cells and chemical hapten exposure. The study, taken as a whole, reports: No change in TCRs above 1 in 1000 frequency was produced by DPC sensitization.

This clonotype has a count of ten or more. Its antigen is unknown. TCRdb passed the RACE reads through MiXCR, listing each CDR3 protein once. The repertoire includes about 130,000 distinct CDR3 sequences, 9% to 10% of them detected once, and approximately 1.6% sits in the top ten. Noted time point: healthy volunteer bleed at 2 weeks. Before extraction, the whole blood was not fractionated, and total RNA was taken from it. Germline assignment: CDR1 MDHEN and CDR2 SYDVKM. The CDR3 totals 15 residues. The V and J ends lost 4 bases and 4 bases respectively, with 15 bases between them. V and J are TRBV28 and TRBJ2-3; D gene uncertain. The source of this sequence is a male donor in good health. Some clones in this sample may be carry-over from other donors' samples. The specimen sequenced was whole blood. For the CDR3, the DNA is TGTGCCAGCAGTTCTCAGGACGGCGGCGCAGATACGCAGTATTTT. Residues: CASSSQDGGADTQYF. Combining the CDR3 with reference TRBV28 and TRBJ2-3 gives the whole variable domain DVKVTQSSRYLVKRTGEKVFLECVQDMDHENMFWYRQDPGLGLRLIYFSYDVKMKEKGDIPEGYSVSREKKERFSLILESASTNQTSMYLCASSSQDGGADTQYFGPGTRLTVL.